This T cell receptor (beta chain) derives from a study of shared clonotypes between healthy human individuals. Study-wide background: A few men and a couple of women, aged 18 to 49, were donors.

The method was immunoSEQ multiplex PCR; TCRdb's version includes in-frame clones alone and lacks a portion of them. This table has under 750,000 clones, 72% appearing once. Germline V gives CDR1 SGHTA, CDR2 FQGNSA. The CDR3 length is 16 residues. The V segment lost 2 bases and the J segment 4 bases; nucleotides outside the gene matches: 9. The receptor was derived from a woman in her twenties or thirties in good health. The sample comprised memory CD4+ T cells sorted from blood. Subset indicated: CD45RA-negative fraction. V gene TRBV7-2 combines with J gene TRBJ1-2, with 8 bases identical to TRBD1. CDR3 residues: CASSLWPSGGGYGYTF. CDR3 DNA sequence: TGTGCCAGCAGCTTATGGCCCTCAGGGGGCGGCTATGGCTACACCTTC.